Shown below are 9 T cell receptor beta chains from a single sample sequenced in a study of CD8+CD57+ T cells in acquired aplastic anemia. Genomic DNA, the template, was used for profiling of the TCR beta VDJ and CDR3. TCRdb reprocessed the reads with MiXCR, giving one entry per CDR3 protein. The profile shows under 200,000 distinct CDR3 sequences, around 45% of them singletons. Sequencing was done on patients that had shown CD8+CD57+ cell expansion by flow cytometry. Input material: sorted CD4+, CD8+, or CD8+CD57+ T cells (not recorded which) from PBMCs. The receptors here all came from a human donor with aplastic anemia.

The CDR3 sequence: CASSGSEQYF. CDR3 DNA: TGTGCCAGCAGTGGGTCCGAGCAGTACTTC. V usage is TRBV2 and J usage is TRBJ2-7; D gene uncertain. The CDR3 has 10 residues. The V end was cut by 4 bases, the J end by 6 bases, with 4 bases between. CDR1 is SNHLY and CDR2 is FYNNEI in the germline V gene.

This clonotype was recorded at least ten times. This chain joins TRBV20-1 and TRBJ2-3, with a weak D call TRBD2 (6 bases). Per the germline V gene, CDR1 is DFQATT and CDR2 is SNEGSKA (reference sequence). V was trimmed by 1 base and J by 2 bases, leaving 7 bases between them. This CDR3 has 13 residues. In DNA, the CDR3 is TGCAGTGCTAGAGGGAGGGCCACAGATACGCAGTATTTT. Its translation: CSARGRATDTQYF.

The rearrangement uses TRBV20-1 and TRBJ2-1; possibly TRBD2 for D (6 bases). V was cut by 1 base and J by 8 bases, with 15 bases left in between. CDR3 length: 14 amino acids. Per germline, CDR1 DFQATT and CDR2 SNEGSKA (reference sequence). CDR3 sequence: CSARVGPGLDEQFF. In DNA, the CDR3 is TGCAGTGCTAGAGTAGGTCCGGGACTGGATGAGCAGTTCTTC.

Comments on this clonotype: One end of the junction varies from germline; a read error may be responsible. The chain carries TRBV11-2 and TRBJ2-3; 13 bases match TRBD2. This CDR3 region has 19 residues. Germline V gene lookup returns CDR1 SGHAT and CDR2 FQNNGV. The CDR3 reads CASSLDRPLAGGPVDTHYF. The CDR3, as DNA: TGTGCCAGCAGCTTAGATCGCCCACTAGCGGGGGGGCCGGTAGATACGCACTATTTT.

Details on this clonotype: An end of the junction differs from the germline gene, which may be a read error. This chain links TRBV5-1 with TRBJ2-1, with D perhaps matching TRBD2 (5 bases). There are 12 residues in the CDR3. The germline V gene has CDR1 SGHRS and CDR2 YFSETQ. In DNA, the CDR3 is TGCGCCAGCAGCTTGGATGCGGGTAGGAGGATCTTC. Residues: CASSLDAGRRIF.

The CDR3 protein is CASSLTGIGTDTQYF. CDR3 sequence (DNA): TGTGCCAGCAGCTTGACAGGGATTGGAACAGATACGCAGTATTTT. This rearrangement joins TRBV7-3 to TRBJ2-3; 7 nucleotides agree with TRBD1. The J segment lost 3 bases and the V segment lost 3 bases, leaving 6 bases of the junction unmatched. The CDR3 is 15 residues long. Germline CDR1 is SGHTA and CDR2 is FQGTGA. The entire variable domain, with the rest obtained from reference TRBV7-3 and TRBJ2-3, is as follows: GAGVSQTPSNKVTEKGKYVELRCDPISGHTALYWYRQSLGQGPEFLIYFQGTGAADDSGLPNDRFFAVRPEGSVSTLKIQRTERGDSAVYLCASSLTGIGTDTQYFGPGTRLTVL.

J is TRBJ1-5 and V is TRBV4-2; 9 bases align to TRBD1. This CDR3 region has 17 residues. Per the germline V gene, CDR1 is LGHNA and CDR2 is YNFKEQ. Trimming took 1 base from V and 1 from J; bases not matched to a gene: 5. DNA of the CDR3: TGTGCCAGCAGCCAAGGGACAGGGGAGTTAAGCAATCAGCCCCAGCATTTT. Its protein product is CASSQGTGELSNQPQHF.

This chain uses TRBV9 with TRBJ2-1, with TRBD2 matching 7 bases. The CDR3 spans 14 residues. Trimming at V came to 6 bases and at J to 5 bases, leaving 8 bases not matched to a gene. Germline CDR1 reads SGDLS; CDR2 reads YYNGEE. CDR3 amino acids: CASTRTSRDNEQFF. Written as DNA, the CDR3 is TGTGCCAGCACCAGGACTAGTCGTGACAATGAGCAGTTCTTC.

The CDR3 DNA sequence: TGTGCCATCACCGACTACCCGGATACGCAGTATTTT. The encoded protein is CAITDYPDTQYF. The V call is TRBV10-3, the J call TRBJ2-3, with D possibly being TRBD2 (5 bases). V lost 7 bases and J lost 6, with 11 bases in between. Germline-derived CDR1 and CDR2 are ENHRY and SYGVKD. There are 12 residues in the CDR3.